The rows below give T cell receptor beta chains drawn from one sample of a study of blood T cell repertoires in COVID-19. Generated by immunoSEQ multiplex PCR, the TCRdb table keeps only in-frame clones and is missing some. The table shows some 160,000 clones, with around nine tenths occurring only once. Source material: peripheral blood. Every receptor here comes from an elderly woman with COVID-19, enrolled during active disease. Each CDR3 is given with its conserved first and last residue. The order of the fields is J gene, D gene, CDR3 length, V gene, clone size, CDR3 DNA, CDR3 protein. The D gene is left open where the match is weak. Clone size, where shown, is once, few, many, or a class for clones that have expanded.

J gene: TRBJ1-1; D gene: NA; CDR3 length: 16; V gene: TRBV5-1; clone size: NA; CDR3 DNA: TGCGCCAGCAGCTCGACAGTCGGAGCATTGAACACTGAAGCTTTCTTT; CDR3 protein: CASSSTVGALNTEAFF
J gene: TRBJ2-7; D gene: NA; CDR3 length: 13; V gene: TRBV11-2; clone size: once; CDR3 DNA: TGTGCCAGCAGCCCAGGTTATGACCCCGAGCAGTACTTC; CDR3 protein: CASSPGYDPEQYF
J gene: TRBJ1-5; D gene: NA; CDR3 length: 13; V gene: TRBV11-1; clone size: NA; CDR3 DNA: TGTGCCAGCAGCTTATCTCGGGATCAGCCCCAGCATTTT; CDR3 protein: CASSLSRDQPQHF
J gene: TRBJ2-1; D gene: NA; CDR3 length: 14; V gene: TRBV6-5; clone size: NA; CDR3 DNA: TGTGCCAGCAGTTACCGGGACTCCTACAATGAGCAGTTCTTC; CDR3 protein: CASSYRDSYNEQFF
J gene: TRBJ2-3; D gene: TRBD1; CDR3 length: 16; V gene: TRBV24-1; clone size: NA; CDR3 DNA: TGTGCCACCAGTGATACCGGACAGGGGGCTGGTGATACGCAGTATTTT; CDR3 protein: CATSDTGQGAGDTQYF
J gene: TRBJ1-2; D gene: TRBD1; CDR3 length: 16; V gene: TRBV7-9; clone size: NA; CDR3 DNA: TGTGCCAGCAGCGCCGGGACAGCCCGCCGGGAGGGAGGCTACACCTTC; CDR3 protein: CASSAGTARREGGYTF
J gene: TRBJ1-3; D gene: NA; CDR3 length: 16; V gene: TRBV7-3; clone size: NA; CDR3 DNA: TGTGCCAGCAGCTCAACCACAGGGTACTCTGGAAACACCATATATTTT; CDR3 protein: CASSSTTGYSGNTIYF
J gene: TRBJ2-2; D gene: TRBD2; CDR3 length: 17; V gene: TRBV9; clone size: NA; CDR3 DNA: TGTGCCAGCAGCGCTCTAGCGGGAGGGCCGGGAACCGGGGAGCTGTTTTTT; CDR3 protein: CASSALAGGPGTGELFF
J gene: TRBJ1-6; D gene: TRBD1; CDR3 length: 16; V gene: TRBV7-8; clone size: NA; CDR3 DNA: TGTGCCAGCAGCCTTGAGGGGGCCTCCTATAATTCACCCCTCCACTTT; CDR3 protein: CASSLEGASYNSPLHF
J gene: TRBJ2-4; D gene: TRBD2; CDR3 length: 15; V gene: TRBV9; clone size: NA; CDR3 DNA: TGTGCCAGCAGCGGGAGCGGGACGTTTCTAGACATTCAGTACTTC; CDR3 protein: CASSGSGTFLDIQYF
J gene: TRBJ1-2; D gene: NA; CDR3 length: 15; V gene: TRBV28; clone size: NA; CDR3 DNA: TGTGCCAGCAGTTTAAGTAGCAGCGGACCGGGGGGCTACACCTTC; CDR3 protein: CASSLSSSGPGGYTF
J gene: TRBJ1-1; D gene: TRBD1; CDR3 length: 14; V gene: TRBV28; clone size: NA; CDR3 DNA: TGTGCCAGCAGTCCGACAGGGAGGTACACTGAAGCTTTCTTT; CDR3 protein: CASSPTGRYTEAFF
J gene: TRBJ2-7; D gene: TRBD2; CDR3 length: 16; V gene: TRBV28; clone size: many; CDR3 DNA: TGTGCCAGCATGTCCCGCCGAATTCTAGCGGCCTACGAGCAGTACTTC; CDR3 protein: CASMSRRILAAYEQYF
J gene: TRBJ2-7; D gene: NA; CDR3 length: 14; V gene: TRBV7-2; clone size: NA; CDR3 DNA: TGTGCCAGCAGCCTACAGGGTACTTCCTACGAGCAGTACTTC; CDR3 protein: CASSLQGTSYEQYF
J gene: TRBJ2-3; D gene: NA; CDR3 length: 16; V gene: TRBV24-1; clone size: NA; CDR3 DNA: TGTGCCACCAGTGATTTAAAGTTTGGCGGGACAGATACGCAGTATTTT; CDR3 protein: CATSDLKFGGTDTQYF
J gene: TRBJ2-7; D gene: TRBD1; CDR3 length: 14; V gene: TRBV7-6; clone size: NA; CDR3 DNA: TGTGCCAGCAGCTTAGAGGACAGGGGGCACGAGCAGTACTTC; CDR3 protein: CASSLEDRGHEQYF
J gene: TRBJ1-5; D gene: TRBD1; CDR3 length: 16; V gene: TRBV6-4; clone size: few; CDR3 DNA: TGTGCCAGCAGTCCCTGGACAGGGGGTTTCAATCAGCCCCAGCATTTT; CDR3 protein: CASSPWTGGFNQPQHF
J gene: TRBJ1-3; D gene: TRBD1; CDR3 length: 13; V gene: TRBV6-5; clone size: NA; CDR3 DNA: TGTGCCAGCAGGGACAGGGGGCGAAACACCATATATTTT; CDR3 protein: CASRDRGRNTIYF
J gene: TRBJ1-4; D gene: NA; CDR3 length: 16; V gene: TRBV4-2; clone size: NA; CDR3 DNA: TGTGCCAGCAGCCAAGATACAGGTACATCTAATGAAAAACTGTTTTTT; CDR3 protein: CASSQDTGTSNEKLFF
J gene: TRBJ1-1; D gene: TRBD1; CDR3 length: 15; V gene: TRBV19; clone size: NA; CDR3 DNA: TGTGCCAGTAGTAACAACTACAGGGGAGCCACTGAAGCTTTCTTT; CDR3 protein: CASSNNYRGATEAFF
J gene: TRBJ1-5; D gene: TRBD1; CDR3 length: 17; V gene: TRBV19; clone size: NA; CDR3 DNA: TGTGCCAGTAGTATAGATCTCGGGACAGCCTTCAATCAGCCCCAGCATTTT; CDR3 protein: CASSIDLGTAFNQPQHF
J gene: TRBJ2-2; D gene: TRBD2; CDR3 length: 13; V gene: TRBV5-1; clone size: NA; CDR3 DNA: TGCGCCAGCAAGCTAGCGGAGACCGGGGAGCTGTTTTTT; CDR3 protein: CASKLAETGELFF
J gene: TRBJ2-7; D gene: NA; CDR3 length: 15; V gene: TRBV6-5; clone size: NA; CDR3 DNA: TGTGCCAGCAGCTACACCAGGGGAAACTCCTACGAGCAGTACTTC; CDR3 protein: CASSYTRGNSYEQYF
J gene: TRBJ2-7; D gene: TRBD2; CDR3 length: 19; V gene: TRBV4-3; clone size: NA; CDR3 DNA: TGCGCCAGCAGCCACCTCCACGTGCGAACTAGCGGGAGGGCCTACGAGCAGTACTTC; CDR3 protein: CASSHLHVRTSGRAYEQYF
J gene: TRBJ2-5; D gene: NA; CDR3 length: 15; V gene: TRBV6-5; clone size: NA; CDR3 DNA: TGTGCCAGCAGCCTGACGGCAGGGAAGAGTGAGACCCAGTACTTC; CDR3 protein: CASSLTAGKSETQYF
J gene: TRBJ2-2; D gene: NA; CDR3 length: 15; V gene: TRBV10-3; clone size: NA; CDR3 DNA: TGTGCCATCAACCCCGCGGCGGGAAACACCGGGGAGCTGTTTTTT; CDR3 protein: CAINPAAGNTGELFF
J gene: TRBJ1-1; D gene: NA; CDR3 length: 14; V gene: TRBV6-5; clone size: NA; CDR3 DNA: TGTGCCAGCAGGGCCGGGACAACGAACACTGAAGCTTTCTTT; CDR3 protein: CASRAGTTNTEAFF
J gene: TRBJ1-5; D gene: TRBD1; CDR3 length: 13; V gene: TRBV5-1; clone size: NA; CDR3 DNA: TGCGCCAGCCCGACAGGGCGCAATCAGCCCCAGCATTTT; CDR3 protein: CASPTGRNQPQHF
J gene: TRBJ2-5; D gene: TRBD2; CDR3 length: 15; V gene: TRBV18; clone size: NA; CDR3 DNA: TGTGCCAGCTCACCAGTGACTAGCGGAAAAGAGACCCAGTACTTC; CDR3 protein: CASSPVTSGKETQYF
J gene: TRBJ2-7; D gene: TRBD2; CDR3 length: 15; V gene: TRBV28; clone size: NA; CDR3 DNA: TGTGCCAGCAGGGGAGCGGGAGGCCTCTCCTACGAGCGGTACTTC; CDR3 protein: CASRGAGGLSYERYF
J gene: TRBJ2-7; D gene: NA; CDR3 length: 10; V gene: TRBV20-1; clone size: NA; CDR3 DNA: TGCAGTGCTAGCCGCGGCGAGCAGTACTTC; CDR3 protein: CSASRGEQYF
J gene: TRBJ2-2; D gene: TRBD2; CDR3 length: 19; V gene: TRBV28; clone size: NA; CDR3 DNA: TGTGCCAGCAGACCACCCCGTCCAGGGAGGGGTTTTAACACCGGGGAGCTGTTTTTT; CDR3 protein: CASRPPRPGRGFNTGELFF
J gene: TRBJ1-2; D gene: TRBD1; CDR3 length: 13; V gene: TRBV12-3/TRBV12-4; clone size: NA; CDR3 DNA: TGTGCCAGCAGTCCCGGGACAGCTAATGGCTACACCTTC; CDR3 protein: CASSPGTANGYTF
J gene: TRBJ1-2; D gene: NA; CDR3 length: 16; V gene: TRBV6-1; clone size: NA; CDR3 DNA: TGTGCCAGCAGTGGGCCTCAGCAGGGGATTAACTATGGCTACACCTTC; CDR3 protein: CASSGPQQGINYGYTF
J gene: TRBJ2-3; D gene: TRBD1; CDR3 length: 16; V gene: TRBV10-3; clone size: NA; CDR3 DNA: TGTGCCATCAGTGAGCCTCGGACAGGGGCCACAGATACGCAGTATTTT; CDR3 protein: CAISEPRTGATDTQYF
J gene: TRBJ2-7; D gene: TRBD2; CDR3 length: 15; V gene: TRBV28; clone size: once; CDR3 DNA: TGTGCCAGCAGTTCCCAGGGACTAGCGGGGATCGAGCAGTACTTC; CDR3 protein: CASSSQGLAGIEQYF
J gene: TRBJ2-3; D gene: NA; CDR3 length: 16; V gene: TRBV5-1; clone size: NA; CDR3 DNA: TGCGCCAGCAGCTTTATTCTGGGGCGGAGCACAGATACGCAGTATTTT; CDR3 protein: CASSFILGRSTDTQYF
J gene: TRBJ1-1; D gene: NA; CDR3 length: 14; V gene: TRBV5-1; clone size: NA; CDR3 DNA: TGCGCCAGCAGGGGCCAGGGGCGAAACACTGAAGCTTTCTTT; CDR3 protein: CASRGQGRNTEAFF
J gene: TRBJ2-7; D gene: TRBD1; CDR3 length: 16; V gene: TRBV2; clone size: NA; CDR3 DNA: TGTGCCAGCAGGGGCCTTCCGGGACAGGGTCGCCACGAGCAGTACTTC; CDR3 protein: CASRGLPGQGRHEQYF
J gene: TRBJ1-2; D gene: TRBD1; CDR3 length: 13; V gene: TRBV28; clone size: once; CDR3 DNA: TGTGCCAGCTACCAGGGGGCGACCTATGGCTACACCTTC; CDR3 protein: CASYQGATYGYTF
J gene: TRBJ2-3; D gene: TRBD2; CDR3 length: 17; V gene: TRBV7-3; clone size: NA; CDR3 DNA: TGTGCCAGCAGCTTAACAGGGACTAGCGGAAGCACAGATACGCAGTATTTT; CDR3 protein: CASSLTGTSGSTDTQYF
J gene: TRBJ2-1; D gene: TRBD2; CDR3 length: 15; V gene: TRBV7-3; clone size: NA; CDR3 DNA: TGTGCCAGCAGCCGTATAGCGGGAGGTTACAATGAGCAGTTCTTC; CDR3 protein: CASSRIAGGYNEQFF
J gene: TRBJ2-7; D gene: NA; CDR3 length: 14; V gene: TRBV6-5; clone size: NA; CDR3 DNA: TGTGCCAGCAGCGTTACAGGTTCAACCTACGAGCAGTACTTC; CDR3 protein: CASSVTGSTYEQYF
J gene: TRBJ1-3; D gene: TRBD1; CDR3 length: 15; V gene: TRBV5-1; clone size: NA; CDR3 DNA: TGCGCCAGCAGCTTGTCAGGACAGGGTGGAAACACCATATATTTT; CDR3 protein: CASSLSGQGGNTIYF
J gene: TRBJ2-1; D gene: TRBD1; CDR3 length: 17; V gene: TRBV24-1; clone size: NA; CDR3 DNA: TGTGCCACCAGTGATTTGCGATCGGGACAGGGGGCGAGTGAGCAGTTCTTC; CDR3 protein: CATSDLRSGQGASEQFF
J gene: TRBJ2-7; D gene: NA; CDR3 length: 14; V gene: TRBV1; clone size: NA; CDR3 DNA: TGCACCAGCAGACTTAGCGGGAGCTCCTACGAGCAGTACTTC; CDR3 protein: CTSRLSGSSYEQYF
J gene: TRBJ2-1; D gene: TRBD2; CDR3 length: 18; V gene: TRBV4-3; clone size: NA; CDR3 DNA: TGCGCCAGCAGCCAAGAGGCCAGTGGAGCGGGGACCTACAATGAGCAGTTCTTC; CDR3 protein: CASSQEASGAGTYNEQFF
J gene: TRBJ1-1; D gene: NA; CDR3 length: 13; V gene: TRBV6-5; clone size: NA; CDR3 DNA: TGTGCCAGCAGTTACTCCATGAACACTGAAGCTTTCTTT; CDR3 protein: CASSYSMNTEAFF
J gene: TRBJ2-7; D gene: TRBD1; CDR3 length: 14; V gene: TRBV6-5; clone size: NA; CDR3 DNA: TGTGCCAGCAGCCGGGACAGAACTAGCTACGAGCAGTACTTC; CDR3 protein: CASSRDRTSYEQYF
J gene: TRBJ1-2; D gene: TRBD1; CDR3 length: 17; V gene: TRBV5-4; clone size: NA; CDR3 DNA: TGTGCCAGCAGACCCGGACAGGGGGCTTTTGGTCCCTATGGCTACACCTTC; CDR3 protein: CASRPGQGAFGPYGYTF
J gene: TRBJ2-7; D gene: NA; CDR3 length: 15; V gene: TRBV14; clone size: few; CDR3 DNA: TGTGCCAGCAGCCAAGATTTGGTGCGGTCCTACGAGCAGTACTTC; CDR3 protein: CASSQDLVRSYEQYF
J gene: TRBJ2-2; D gene: NA; CDR3 length: 16; V gene: TRBV29-1; clone size: NA; CDR3 DNA: TGCAGCGTTCGAATCATTCCACACCCGAACACCGGGGAGCTGTTTTTT; CDR3 protein: CSVRIIPHPNTGELFF